A selection of T cell receptor beta chains follows, all from one sample in a study of cytomegalovirus exposure and HLA in healthy donors. The method was immunoSEQ multiplex PCR; TCRdb's version includes in-frame clones alone and lacks a portion of them. Among about 140,000 clones, about 84% were seen once, and the ten largest hold approximately 2.5%. Source material: PBMCs. The receptors were sampled from a man over 45 in good health and CMV-seronegative. The conserved cysteine and the conserved F or W are not part of the CDR3 here.

TRBV7-9	TRBJ2-7	ASTSTGGWDEQY
TRBV2	TRBJ2-3	ASSGGGRAMGDTQY
TRBV19	TRBJ1-1	ASSIYQGVNTEAF
TRBV14	TRBJ1-6	ASSLSRRQGKSYNSPLH
TRBV9	TRBJ1-1	ASSSRGGGWGTEAF
TRBV15	TRBJ2-5	ATSGETSGRETQY
TRBV2	TRBJ1-1	ASSEGQGLNTEAF
TRBV5-6	TRBJ1-3	ASSPQGIAGNTIY
TRBV7-6	TRBJ1-1	ASSSTGTGGNTEAF
TRBV4-1	TRBJ1-4	ASSQGPGQNEKLF
TRBV16	TRBJ2-3	ASSQSAGGESTQY
TRBV7-9	TRBJ1-2	ASSFLRDTKGYT
TRBV28	TRBJ1-4	ASGTGGTNEKLF
TRBV7-9	TRBJ1-2	ASRIGTGNGYT
TRBV7-3	TRBJ1-1	ASSLLSNTEAF
TRBV10-2	TRBJ2-1	ASSESIRWEESGNNEQF
TRBV7-9	TRBJ2-7	ASSSGPQGGEQY
TRBV5-4	TRBJ2-7	ASSWRDSLSEQY
TRBV30	TRBJ1-1	AWSSTGSFGTEAF
TRBV20-1	TRBJ1-1	RPIQGAEAF
TRBV7-2	TRBJ1-3	ASSRQGDSGNTIY
TRBV9	TRBJ1-2	ASSPQESLYGYT
TRBV4-1	TRBJ2-3	ASSRPDSSDTQY
TRBV5-8	TRBJ2-2	ASSPGGSTRRSRELF
TRBV6-1	TRBJ2-7	ASSESGGRGYEQY
TRBV5-1	TRBJ2-2	ASSLRTGETGELF
TRBV19	TRBJ2-3	ASSVDRGGDTQY
TRBV11-2	TRBJ2-5	ASSLGTYQETQY
TRBV11-3	TRBJ2-1	ASSLASGRSQGAPYNEQF
TRBV2	NA	ASTNSPYEQY
TRBV5-4	TRBJ2-7	ASSPGPGGRAGGQSYEQY
TRBV5-1	TRBJ2-5	ASRTGQAGFETQY
TRBV12-5	TRBJ2-7	ASGVGTPRDYEQY
TRBV5-1	TRBJ1-4	ASSLQTNEKLF
TRBV11-1	TRBJ2-1	ASSLSDKSNEQF
TRBV11-2	TRBJ2-5	ASSFLQETQY
TRBV10-2	TRBJ2-7	ASLREGTGGAEQY
TRBV10-3	TRBJ2-7	AIKERVGPYEQY
TRBV6-6	TRBJ1-5	ASSGVGVQPQH
TRBV6-5	TRBJ2-1	ASSYVWTSRDNEQF
TRBV2	TRBJ2-7	ASRLQGGSYEQY
TRBV19	TRBJ1-5	ASSPNNQPQH
TRBV29-1	TRBJ2-3	SVSLNFADTQY
TRBV5-1	TRBJ2-1	ASSRWTSEQF
TRBV6-5	NA	ASHSGGLSYEQY
TRBV5-1	TRBJ2-5	ASRDRGKETQY
TRBV2	TRBJ1-4	ASSPGQGKLF
TRBV7-9	TRBJ2-5	ASSLSGTHQETQY
TRBV6-5	TRBJ2-3	ASSYSKGSDTQY
TRBV28	TRBJ1-4	ASSLSLGTEYEKLF
TRBV27	TRBJ1-1	ASSLGGRKNTEAF
TRBV18	TRBJ1-1	ASSPMAVKNTEAF
TRBV7-9	TRBJ1-2	ASSLNRGDGYT
TRBV6-5	TRBJ2-2	ASSYSGGDYTGELF
TRBV5-1	TRBJ1-3	ASRKGQGASGNTIY
TRBV5-1	TRBJ1-1	ASSLLGDRGRSEAF
TRBV28	TRBJ1-3	ASSLPGIGNTIY
TRBV6-5	TRBJ2-7	ASYPTGSSYEQY
TRBV11-2	TRBJ1-2	ASSLVVGALLVGYT